The subject of this entry is one T cell receptor beta chain. No antigen is known for it. The sample belongs to a study of T cell repertoires in cytomegalovirus infection. Study details: Public signatures in TCR beta pointed to CMV infection and matching HLA type. Study-wide results and caveats: CMV-specific HLA-C-restricted TCR beta clonotypes dominated the ex vivo response.

Germline loops: CDR1 GTSNPN, CDR2 SVGIG (reference sequence). The CDR3 covers 12 residues. V lost 4 bases, J lost 8 bases, and 12 bases lay in between. TCRdb reprocessed the reads via MiXCR and lists one record per CDR3 protein. The sample contains about 100,000 distinct CDR3 sequences, approximately 16% of which appear only once. The V call is TRBV30, the J call TRBJ1-3, with a tentative D call TRBD1 (6 bases). The sample taken for sequencing was PBMCs. The TCR sequence derives from a human donor in good health (CMV status not recorded). Some clones in this sample may be carry-over from other donors' samples. The CDR3 sequence is CAWTGQSHTIYF. The CDR3 DNA reads as TGTGCCTGGACTGGACAGTCGCACACCATATATTTT.